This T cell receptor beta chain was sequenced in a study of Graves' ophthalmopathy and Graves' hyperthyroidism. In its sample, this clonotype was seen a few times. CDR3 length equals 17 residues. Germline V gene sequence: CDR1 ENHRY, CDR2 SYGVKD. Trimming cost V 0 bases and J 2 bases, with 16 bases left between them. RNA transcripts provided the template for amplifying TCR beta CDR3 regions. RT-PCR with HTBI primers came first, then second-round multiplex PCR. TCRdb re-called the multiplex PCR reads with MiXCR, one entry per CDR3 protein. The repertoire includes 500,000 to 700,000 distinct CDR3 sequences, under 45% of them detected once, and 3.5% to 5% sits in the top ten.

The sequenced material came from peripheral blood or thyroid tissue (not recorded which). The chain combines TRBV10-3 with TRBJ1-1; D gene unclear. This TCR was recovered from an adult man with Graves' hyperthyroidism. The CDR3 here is CAISESNVMRANTEAFF. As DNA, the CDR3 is TGTGCCATCAGTGAGTCGAATGTAATGCGAGCCAACACTGAAGCTTTCTTT.